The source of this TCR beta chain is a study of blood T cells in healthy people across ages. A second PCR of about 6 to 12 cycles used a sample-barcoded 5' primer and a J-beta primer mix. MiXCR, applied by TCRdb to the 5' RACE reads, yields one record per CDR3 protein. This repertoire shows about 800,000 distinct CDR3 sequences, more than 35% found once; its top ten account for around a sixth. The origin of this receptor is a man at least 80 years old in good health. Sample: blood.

CDR3 in amino acids: CASSPPAGQGRHNEQFF. The CDR3 DNA reads as TGTGCCAGCAGCCCCCCCGCTGGACAGGGGAGGCACAATGAGCAGTTCTTC. V is TRBV7-9 and J is TRBJ2-1; 9 bases align to TRBD1. V lost 5 bases and J lost 5; bases outside the gene matches: 13. There are 17 residues in the CDR3. Germline V gene data show CDR1 as SEHNR and CDR2 as FQNEAQ (reference sequence).